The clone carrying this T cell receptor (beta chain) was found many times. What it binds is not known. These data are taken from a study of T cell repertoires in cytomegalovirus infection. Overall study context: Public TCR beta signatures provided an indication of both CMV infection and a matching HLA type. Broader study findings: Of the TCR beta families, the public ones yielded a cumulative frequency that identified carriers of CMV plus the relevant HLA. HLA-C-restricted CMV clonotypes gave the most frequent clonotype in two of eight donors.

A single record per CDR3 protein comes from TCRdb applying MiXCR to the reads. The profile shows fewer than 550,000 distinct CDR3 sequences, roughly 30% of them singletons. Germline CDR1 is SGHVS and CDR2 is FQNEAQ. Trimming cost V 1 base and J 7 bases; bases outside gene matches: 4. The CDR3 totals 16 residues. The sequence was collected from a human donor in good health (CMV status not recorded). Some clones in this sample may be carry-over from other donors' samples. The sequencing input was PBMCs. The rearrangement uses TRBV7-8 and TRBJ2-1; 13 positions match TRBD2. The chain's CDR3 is CASSLELAGGQNEQFF. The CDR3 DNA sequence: TGTGCCAGCAGCTTAGAACTAGCGGGGGGGCAGAATGAGCAGTTCTTC.